Below, one T cell receptor beta chain is given with its context. Its antigen is not known. The V gene's germline CDR1 is MGHRA and CDR2 YSYEKL. Trimming left V 3 bases short and J 3 bases short, with 15 bases between. CDR3 length: 15 amino acids. The PCR contained 60 Vbeta and 13 Jbeta primers. Assay: immunoSEQ multiplex PCR; the TCRdb copy retains only in-frame clones and omits some. In the table there are 200,000 or so clones, over 80% of which are singletons. This sample stems from a study of cytomegalovirus exposure and HLA in healthy donors. Overall study results and limits: Some 150 TCR beta chains were listed as cytomegalovirus-associated. Rare sequences made up most TCRs, while some public TCRs were found in many donors. Donor immune exposure was known only as CMV serostatus. Analysis was performed later, and it showed HLA-associated TCR beta chains to be more clonally expanded than equally common others.

Source material: PBMCs. This receptor was obtained from a boy younger than 10 in good health and CMV-seronegative. The V and J genes are TRBV4-1 and TRBJ2-7, with D tentatively TRBD1 (8 bases). CDR3 loop: CASSQPTGGGYEQYF. CDR3 bases: TGCGCCAGCAGCCAGCCAACAGGGGGGGGCTACGAGCAGTACTTC.